What follows describes a single T cell receptor (beta chain). What it binds is unknown. TCRdb redid the calling of the reads with MiXCR, one entry per CDR3 protein. The table shows 200,000 or so distinct CDR3 sequences, with roughly 19% occurring only once. The sample is drawn from a study of T cell repertoires in cytomegalovirus infection. Study summary: Shared public TCR beta signatures pointed to both CMV infection and a matching HLA type.

Points from the study as a whole: CMV-specific TCR beta clonotypes restricted by HLA-C were the ones dominating the ex vivo response. Public TCR beta family frequency separated CMV-and-HLA carriers, including in an independent cohort.

V trimming: 5 bases; J trimming: 9 bases; junction bases outside the gene matches: 15. The CDR3 spans 16 residues. Looked up from germline, CDR1 is SGHVT and CDR2 is SQSDAQ. This receptor was identified in a human donor in good health (CMV status not recorded). Some clones in this sample may be carry-over from other donors' samples. V usage is TRBV7-4 and J usage is TRBJ2-1, with TRBD1 identical over 8 bases. Sequenced: PBMCs. The chain's CDR3 is CASSPTRDRRLGEQFF. DNA for the CDR3: TGTGCCAGCAGCCCCACGCGGGACAGGCGCCTAGGTGAGCAGTTCTTC.